This TCR beta chain is from a study of CD4 T cells in relation to SARS-CoV-2 and coronaviruses. The wider study: After approximately 10 days of antigen culture, PBMC TCR beta CDR3s were sequenced.

Some clones are missing from TCRdb's copy, which holds only in-frame ones; the method was immunoSEQ multiplex PCR. The sample contains about 21,000 clones, roughly 79% of which appear only once. This clone has a single count. Its antigen remains unknown. The germline V gene has CDR1 GTSNPN and CDR2 SVGIG (reference sequence). Trimming left V 6 bases short and J 2 bases short, with 10 bases between. The CDR3 contains 12 residues. Before the COVID-19 pandemic, during about 2011-2019, CD4+ T cells were taken from unexposed donors. CD4+ T cells were isolated from the cells after about nine days of culture. Unexposed-donor CD4+ T cells were probed with SARS-CoV-2 S/N and four cold-coronavirus spikes, cells permitting.

The sequence derives from a human donor in good health. Input material: CD4+ T cells from PBMCs, cultured in vitro. This chain uses TRBV30 with TRBJ1-2; perhaps TRBD1 as D (5 bases). The CDR3 loop is CACETENYGYTF. The CDR3 nucleotides are TGTGCCTGTGAGACAGAGAACTATGGCTACACCTTC.